The present T cell receptor beta chain was sequenced within a study of T cells in localized non-small cell lung cancer (dated by TCRdb to about 2020). Regarding the study in general: The study analyzed T cell repertoires of hundreds of early-stage NSCLC patients, comparing tumors and uninvolved tumor-adjacent lungs. A mean age of around 69 years was recorded for the NSCLC patients, of whom some 130 were male and 95 to 110 were female. All 220 or so NSCLC patients in the cohort were treatment-naive and had localized lung tumors that were resected.

Study-level results and caveats: Since the design was exploratory, TCR variables were selected using unadjusted p-values with no false-discovery rate correction. Of the top 100 tumor clones, a median of roughly 56 were detected in paired uninvolved adjacent lung; about 28 were also among that lung's top 100. Uninvolved tumor-adjacent lung showed the highest T cell clonality, higher than tumor, which suggests more focused antigenic responses in the uninvolved tumor-adjacent lung. Longer overall survival was associated with higher blood T cell density, whereas shorter survival was associated with higher adjacent-lung clonality. Multi-region tumor sequencing was not performed, so intratumor heterogeneity could not be excluded.

V was cut back by 5 bases and J by 2 bases, leaving a gap of 22 bases between them. Reading from cysteine to phenylalanine, the CDR3 counts 18 amino acids. Just CDR3 DNA is preserved here, 54 bases in frame from base 1. Taken from the germline V gene (reference sequence), the CDR1 and CDR2 loops are LNHNV and YYDKDF. At diagnosis, tumor, uninvolved tumor-adjacent lung and peripheral blood were collected and then preserved as a mix of FFPE and fresh-frozen material. For TCR repertoire profiling, blood samples were analyzed in the form of peripheral blood mononuclear cells. In the case of this clone: The specificity of this receptor is unknown. Qualities for individual bases were not recorded, and no much larger clone is one base off.

TCR beta CDR3 regions were sequenced from DNA using the immunoSEQ Assay. The source study handled its data this way. To compute T cell density, TCR beta template counts were normalized to usable DNA, which was estimated by amplifying housekeeping genes. Richness was estimated using the preseqR package, with extrapolation to 400,000 templates for PBMC samples and to 120,000 templates for tissue samples. Clonality was taken to be one minus Pielou's evenness. Tissue-enriched TCRs were identified through differential abundance testing performed on productive amino-acid clonotypes, with a minimum total count of 5 and an alpha of 0.1. The Jaccard Index and the Morisita Overlap Index were used to measure repertoire overlap between compartments. GLIPH clustered TCR beta CDR3s with public tetramer-defined viral CDR3s; viral motifs required at least three viral sequences plus V-gene enrichment. As stored in TCRdb, this immuneACCESS dataset retains in-frame rearrangements with V and J assigned. A fraction of the clones does not appear; measured against another copy, unresolved V genes explain less than half of the discrepancy, and the remainder lacks a known reason. That table supplies the V and J calls and clone size; D and trimming were determined from the DNA. For this sample there are some 11,000 clones; 85% to 95% appear just once. The ten biggest clones cover around 15% of the sample.

The sequences come from peripheral blood, collected before any cancer treatment. Rearrangement joined TRBV15 to TRBJ2-4; D gene: possibly TRBD1, on 6 matching bases. This TCR was sampled from a male donor at least 60 years old with stage III lung adenocarcinoma. The DNA sequence is as follows: TGTGCCACCAGCCGGACAGTTATATCCCCAGGGTCCAAAAACATTCAGTACTTC. Translated, this gives CATSRTVISPGSKNIQYF.